This T cell receptor (beta chain) was documented in a study of blood T cell repertoires in COVID-19. Study as a whole: There were acute and convalescent COVID-19 samples, and they came from the United States, Italy and Spain. The analysed material was cDNA or gDNA that came from T cells, B-cell-depleted T cells, or PBMCs.

After removal of 0 bases from V and 5 bases from J, the junction contained 5 bases not matched to a gene. The CDR3 extends over 15 amino acids. CDR1 SGDLS and CDR2 YYNGEE come from the germline V gene. The authors' processing: Amplified reference gene primers provided the basis for estimating nucleated cell counts. Profiling relied on immunoSEQ multiplex PCR, and the TCRdb table lists in-frame clones only, not all of them. For V, J and clone size, that table is used; D and trimming come from the DNA. This repertoire shows roughly 150,000 clones, 80% to 90% found once; its top ten account for around 16%.

This rearrangement joins TRBV9 to TRBJ2-3; 8 positions agree with TRBD2. Sequencing input: peripheral blood. The receptor was derived from a woman aged 35 to 49 with acute or convalescent COVID-19. In nucleotides, the CDR3 is TGTGCCAGCAGCGTAGCGGGAGGGCGAGGAGATACGCAGTATTTT. It encodes CASSVAGGRGDTQYF. The complete variable domain, with remaining parts taken from reference TRBV9 and TRBJ2-3, reads DSGVTQTPKHLITATGQRVTLRCSPRSGDLSVYWYQQSLDQGLQFLIQYYNGEERAKGNILERFSAQQFPDLHSELNLSSLELGDSALYFCASSVAGGRGDTQYFGPGTRLTVL.